This T cell receptor (beta chain) originates from a study of shared clonotypes between healthy human individuals. Donors comprised healthy HIV-negative adults lacking recent acute infections or vaccinations. The donors were all Caucasian adults (living in Nashville, Tennessee). The study ran the assay at deep level. Under the authors' procedure: Junction-only sequences without quality scores came from ImmunoSEQ, so filtering differed. Repertoires were generated with immunoSEQ multiplex PCR, while TCRdb's copy carries only in-frame clones and drops some. V and J calls plus clone size are reproduced from that table; the DNA served to infer D and trimming. The sample has about 460,000 clones, roughly three quarters seen once. V lost 3 bases, J lost 4 bases, and 7 bases stayed unmatched. Germline CDR1 SGHNT, CDR2 YYREEE (reference sequence). The CDR3 extends over 15 amino acids.

The TCR sequence derives from a woman aged 40-49 years in good health. Some clones in this sample may be carry-over from other donors' samples. The sample was PBMCs. The V and J genes are TRBV5-4 and TRBJ1-1, with TRBD1 matching 9 bases. CDR3 region: CASSSPGTGSTEAFF. DNA of the CDR3: TGTGCCAGCAGCTCGCCGGGGACAGGGAGCACTGAAGCTTTCTTT.